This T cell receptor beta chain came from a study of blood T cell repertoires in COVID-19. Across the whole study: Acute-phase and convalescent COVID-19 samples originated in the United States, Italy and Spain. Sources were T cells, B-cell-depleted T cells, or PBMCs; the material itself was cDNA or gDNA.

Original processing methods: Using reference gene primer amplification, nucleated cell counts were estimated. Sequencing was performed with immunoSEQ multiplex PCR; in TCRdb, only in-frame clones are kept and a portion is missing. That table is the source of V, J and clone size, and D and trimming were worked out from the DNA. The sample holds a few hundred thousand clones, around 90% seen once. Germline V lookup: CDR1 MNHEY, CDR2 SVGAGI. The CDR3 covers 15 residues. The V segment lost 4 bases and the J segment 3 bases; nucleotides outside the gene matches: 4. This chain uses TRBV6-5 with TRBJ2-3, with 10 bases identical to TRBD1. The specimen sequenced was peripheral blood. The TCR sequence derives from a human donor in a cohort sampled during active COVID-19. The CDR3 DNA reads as TGTGCCAGCAGTTGGGGACAGGGGCGGACAGATACGCAGTATTTT. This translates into CASSWGQGRTDTQYF.